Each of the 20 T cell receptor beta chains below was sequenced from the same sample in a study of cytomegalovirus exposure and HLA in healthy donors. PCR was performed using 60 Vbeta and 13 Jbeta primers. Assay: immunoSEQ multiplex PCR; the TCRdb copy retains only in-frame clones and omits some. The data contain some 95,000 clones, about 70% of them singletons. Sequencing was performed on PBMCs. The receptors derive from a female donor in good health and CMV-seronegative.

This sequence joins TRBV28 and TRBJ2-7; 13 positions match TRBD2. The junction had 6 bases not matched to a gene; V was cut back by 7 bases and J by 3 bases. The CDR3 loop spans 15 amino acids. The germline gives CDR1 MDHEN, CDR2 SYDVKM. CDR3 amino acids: CASTLGLAGVYEQYF. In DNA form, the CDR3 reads TGTGCCAGCACCCTAGGACTAGCGGGAGTCTACGAGCAGTACTTC.

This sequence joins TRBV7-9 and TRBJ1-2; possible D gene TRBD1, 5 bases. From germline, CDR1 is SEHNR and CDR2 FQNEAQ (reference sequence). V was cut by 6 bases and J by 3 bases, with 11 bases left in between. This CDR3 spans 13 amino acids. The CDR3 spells CASSKGRDYGYTF. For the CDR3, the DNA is TGTGCCAGCAGTAAGGGGAGGGACTATGGCTACACCTTC.

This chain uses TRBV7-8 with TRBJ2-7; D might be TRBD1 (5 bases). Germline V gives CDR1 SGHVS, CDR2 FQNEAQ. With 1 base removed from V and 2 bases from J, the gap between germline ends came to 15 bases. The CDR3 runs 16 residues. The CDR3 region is CASSLDGRARTYEQYF. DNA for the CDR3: TGTGCCAGCAGCTTAGACGGCAGGGCAAGGACCTACGAGCAGTACTTC.

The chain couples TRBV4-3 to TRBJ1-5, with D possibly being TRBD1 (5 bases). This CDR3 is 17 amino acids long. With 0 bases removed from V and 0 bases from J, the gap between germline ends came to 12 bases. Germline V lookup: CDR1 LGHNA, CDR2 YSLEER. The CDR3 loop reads CASSQEQGSNSNQPQHF. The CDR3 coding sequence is TGCGCCAGCAGCCAAGAGCAGGGCTCTAATAGCAATCAGCCCCAGCATTTT.

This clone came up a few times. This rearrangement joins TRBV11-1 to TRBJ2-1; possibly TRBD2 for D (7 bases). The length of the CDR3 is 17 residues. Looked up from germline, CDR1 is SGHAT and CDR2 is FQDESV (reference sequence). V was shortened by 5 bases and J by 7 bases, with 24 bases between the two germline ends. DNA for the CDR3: TGTGCCAGCAGCCCCCGGGGGGCGGGAGCTCGGACGAATGAGCAGTTCTTC. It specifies CASSPRGAGARTNEQFF. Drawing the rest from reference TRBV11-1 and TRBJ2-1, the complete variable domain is EAEVAQSPRYKITEKSQAVAFWCDPISGHATLYWYRQILGQGPELLVQFQDESVVDDSQLPKDRFSAERLKGVDSTLKIQPAELGDSAMYLCASSPRGAGARTNEQFFGPGTRLTVL.

The CDR3 DNA follows: TGTGCCAGCAGCTTATTTGGGGGAGGCACTGAAGCTTTCTTT. This gives the protein CASSLFGGGTEAFF. The V call is TRBV7-9, the J call TRBJ1-1, with a weak D call TRBD1 (5 bases). The CDR3 sequence is 14 residues long. Between the trimmed V and J ends, which lost 2 bases and 4 bases, there was a span of 11 bases. Germline CDR1 and CDR2: SEHNR and FQNEAQ (reference sequence).

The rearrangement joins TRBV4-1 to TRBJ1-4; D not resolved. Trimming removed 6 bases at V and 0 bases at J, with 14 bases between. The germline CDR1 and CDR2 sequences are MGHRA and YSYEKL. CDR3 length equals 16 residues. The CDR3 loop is CASRISGGATNEKLFF. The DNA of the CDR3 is TGCGCCAGCAGAATTTCCGGAGGCGCAACTAATGAAAAACTGTTTTTT.

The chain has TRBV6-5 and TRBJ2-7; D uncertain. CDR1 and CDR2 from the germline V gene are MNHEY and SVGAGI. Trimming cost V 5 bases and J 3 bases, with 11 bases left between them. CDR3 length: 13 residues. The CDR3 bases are TGTGCCAGCAGTCATATTCCGGGCTACGAGCAGTACTTC. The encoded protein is CASSHIPGYEQYF.

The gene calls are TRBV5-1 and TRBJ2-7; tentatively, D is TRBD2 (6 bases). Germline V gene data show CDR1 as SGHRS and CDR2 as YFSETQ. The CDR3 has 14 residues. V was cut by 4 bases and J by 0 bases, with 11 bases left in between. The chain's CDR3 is CASSATGLSYEQYF. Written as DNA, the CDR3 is TGCGCCAGCAGCGCCACGGGACTCTCCTACGAGCAGTACTTC.

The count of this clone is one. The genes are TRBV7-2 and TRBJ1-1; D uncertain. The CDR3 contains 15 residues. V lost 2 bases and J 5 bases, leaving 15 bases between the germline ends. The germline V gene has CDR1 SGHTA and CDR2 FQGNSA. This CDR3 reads CASSLYGLGGTEAFF. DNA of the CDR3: TGTGCCAGCAGCTTATATGGGTTGGGCGGGACTGAAGCTTTCTTT.

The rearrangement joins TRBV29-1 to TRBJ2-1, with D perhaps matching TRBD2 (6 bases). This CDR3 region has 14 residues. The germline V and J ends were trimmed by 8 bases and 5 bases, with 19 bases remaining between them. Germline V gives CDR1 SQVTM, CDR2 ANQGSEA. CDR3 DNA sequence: TGCAGCCCGGGAGCTCCCATGTGGGACAATGAGCAGTTCTTC. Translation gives CSPGAPMWDNEQFF.

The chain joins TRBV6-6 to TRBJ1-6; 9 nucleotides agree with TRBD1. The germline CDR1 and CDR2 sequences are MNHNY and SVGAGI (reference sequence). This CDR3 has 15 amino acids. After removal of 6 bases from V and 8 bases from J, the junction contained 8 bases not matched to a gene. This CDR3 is CASSNDRGSYSPLHF. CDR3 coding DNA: TGTGCCAGCAGCAACGACAGGGGGAGCTATTCACCCCTCCACTTT.

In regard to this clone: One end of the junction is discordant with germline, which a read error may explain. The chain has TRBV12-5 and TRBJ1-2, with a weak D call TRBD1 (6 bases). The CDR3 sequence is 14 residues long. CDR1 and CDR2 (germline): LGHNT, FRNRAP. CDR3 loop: CASGLGHVQGVSYF. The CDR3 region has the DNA TGTGCTAGTGGTTTGGGCCACGTACAGGGAGTTTCTTACTTC.

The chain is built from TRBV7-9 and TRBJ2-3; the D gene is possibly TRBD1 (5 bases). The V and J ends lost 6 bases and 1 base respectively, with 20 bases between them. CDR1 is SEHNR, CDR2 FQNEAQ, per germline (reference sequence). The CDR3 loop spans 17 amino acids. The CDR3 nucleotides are TGTGCCAGCAGTCAGCCCCGTGACCAAGGGGGCACAGATACGCAGTATTTT. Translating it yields CASSQPRDQGGTDTQYF.

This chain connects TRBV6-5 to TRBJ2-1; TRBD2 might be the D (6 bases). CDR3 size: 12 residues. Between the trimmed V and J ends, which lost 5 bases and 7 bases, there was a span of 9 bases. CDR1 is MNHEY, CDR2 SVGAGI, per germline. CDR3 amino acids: CASSVRGNEQFF. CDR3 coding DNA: TGTGCCAGCAGTGTCCGGGGGAATGAGCAGTTCTTC.

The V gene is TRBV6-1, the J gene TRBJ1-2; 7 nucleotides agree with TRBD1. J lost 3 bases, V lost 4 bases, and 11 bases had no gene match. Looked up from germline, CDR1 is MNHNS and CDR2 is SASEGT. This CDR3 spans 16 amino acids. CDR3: CASSAQIGTAYYGYTF. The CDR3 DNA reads TGTGCCAGCAGTGCCCAAATTGGGACAGCCTACTATGGCTACACCTTC.

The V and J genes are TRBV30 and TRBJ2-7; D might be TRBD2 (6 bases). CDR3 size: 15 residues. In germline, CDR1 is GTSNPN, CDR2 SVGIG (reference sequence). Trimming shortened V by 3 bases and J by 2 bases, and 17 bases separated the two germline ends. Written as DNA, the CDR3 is TGTGCCTGGAGCCGACCGGGGGTTGGGCCCTACGAGCAGTACTTC. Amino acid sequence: CAWSRPGVGPYEQYF.

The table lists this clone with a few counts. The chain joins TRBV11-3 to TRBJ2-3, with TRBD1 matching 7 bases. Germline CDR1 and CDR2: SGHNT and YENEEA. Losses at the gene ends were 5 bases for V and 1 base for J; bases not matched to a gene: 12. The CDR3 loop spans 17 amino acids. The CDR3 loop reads CASSPRADRAGTDTQYF. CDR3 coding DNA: TGTGCCAGCAGCCCCCGGGCCGACAGGGCGGGCACAGATACGCAGTATTTT.

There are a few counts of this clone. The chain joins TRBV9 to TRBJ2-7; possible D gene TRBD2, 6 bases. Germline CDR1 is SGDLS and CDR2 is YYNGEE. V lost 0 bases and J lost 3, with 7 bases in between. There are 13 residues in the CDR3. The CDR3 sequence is CASSVGGNYEQYF. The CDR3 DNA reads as TGTGCCAGCAGCGTAGGCGGGAACTACGAGCAGTACTTC.

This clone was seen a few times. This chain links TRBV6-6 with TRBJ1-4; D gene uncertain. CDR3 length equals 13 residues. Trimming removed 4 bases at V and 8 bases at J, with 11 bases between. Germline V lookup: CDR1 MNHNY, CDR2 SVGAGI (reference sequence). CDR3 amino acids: CASSSLHGEKLFF. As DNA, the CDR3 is TGTGCCAGCAGTTCCCTACACGGGGAAAAACTGTTTTTT.